What follows are 5 T cell receptor beta chains derived from one specimen sequenced in a study of Graves' ophthalmopathy and Graves' hyperthyroidism. The study amplified TCR beta CDR3 regions using RNA transcripts. An initial RT-PCR round employing HTBI primers preceded a second-round multiplex PCR. MiXCR, applied by TCRdb to the multiplex PCR reads, yields one record per CDR3 protein. In the table there are more than 45,000 distinct CDR3 sequences, roughly 52% of which are singletons. The sequencing sample was made of peripheral blood. The origin of the receptors is an adult man with Graves' ophthalmopathy.

Ten or more counts support this clonotype. J is TRBJ2-1 and V is TRBV27, with 7 bases aligning to TRBD1. The germline V gene encodes CDR1 MNHEY and CDR2 SMNVEV (reference sequence). This CDR3 is 13 amino acids long. V lost 6 bases to trimming and J lost 9 bases; unmatched junction nucleotides: 8. DNA for the CDR3: TGTGCCAGCAGGGGAGACGCAGGGGGTGAGCAGTTCTTC. Translating gives CASRGDAGGEQFF.

This chain connects TRBV5-4 to TRBJ1-2, with 7 bases that match TRBD1. Germline loops: CDR1 SGHNT, CDR2 YYREEE (reference sequence). The CDR3 runs 12 residues. The trim removed 4 bases at V and 8 bases at J, leaving 5 bases unmatched. The CDR3 region is CASSIGTVGYTF. The CDR3 DNA sequence: TGTGCCAGCAGCATAGGGACAGTCGGCTACACCTTC. Combining the CDR3 with reference TRBV5-4 and TRBJ1-2 gives the whole variable domain ETGVTQSPTHLIKTRGQQVTLRCSSQSGHNTVSWYQQALGQGPQFIFQYYREEENGRGNFPPRFSGLQFPNYSSELNVNALELDDSALYLCASSIGTVGYTFGSGTRLTVV.

Comment on this clonotype: A single base separates this from a much larger clone, so it may be a read error. This sequence joins TRBV4-1 and TRBJ2-5; 8 bases are shared with TRBD2. In germline, CDR1 is MGHRA, CDR2 YSYEKL. The CDR3 extends over 16 amino acids. With V trimmed by 2 bases and J by 5 bases, 10 bases remained unmatched. The CDR3 is CASSQTARGDPETQYF. CDR3 bases: TGCGCCAGCAGCCAAACCGCGCGGGGGGACCCTGAGACCCAGTACTTC.

This clonotype ranks as medium-sized. The chain is built from TRBV29-1 and TRBJ1-5; D gene unclear. The CDR3 consists of 13 residues. Trimming removed 6 bases at V and 6 bases at J, with 15 bases between. Germline CDR1 is SQVTM and CDR2 is ANQGSEA. CDR3 coding DNA: TGCAGCGTCGGATATTCTGGGAGTCAGCCCCAGCATTTT. This gives the protein CSVGYSGSQPQHF.

This sequence joins TRBV12-3 or TRBV12-4 and TRBJ2-2, with 9 bases that match TRBD1. CDR3 length: 18 residues. The V segment lost 10 bases and the J segment 3 bases; nucleotides outside the gene matches: 18. The CDR3 DNA follows: TGTGCCACCTACAGCGAGTCGACCGGGACAGGGCACACCGGGGAGCTGTTTTTT. Residues: CATYSESTGTGHTGELFF.